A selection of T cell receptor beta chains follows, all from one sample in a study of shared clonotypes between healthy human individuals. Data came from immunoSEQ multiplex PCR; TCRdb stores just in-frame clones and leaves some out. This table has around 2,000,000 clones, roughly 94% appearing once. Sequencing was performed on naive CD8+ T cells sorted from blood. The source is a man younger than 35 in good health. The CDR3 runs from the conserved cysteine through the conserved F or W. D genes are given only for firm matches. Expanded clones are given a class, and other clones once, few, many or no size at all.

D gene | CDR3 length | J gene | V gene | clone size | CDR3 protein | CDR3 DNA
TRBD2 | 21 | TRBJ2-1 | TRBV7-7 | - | CASSLAKRASGRGSSYNEQFF | TGTGCTAGCAGCTTAGCGAAACGGGCTAGCGGGAGGGGTAGCTCCTACAATGAGCAGTTCTTC
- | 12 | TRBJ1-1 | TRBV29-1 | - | CSVDRTGTEAFF | TGCAGCGTTGACAGGACGGGGACTGAAGCTTTCTTT
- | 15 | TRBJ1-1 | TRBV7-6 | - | CASSLGAGNPTEAFF | TGTGCCAGCAGCTTAGGGGCAGGAAACCCGACTGAAGCTTTCTTT
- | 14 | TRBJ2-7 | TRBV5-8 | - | CASSLGPDLYEQYF | TGTGCCAGCAGCTTGGGACCGGACCTCTACGAGCAGTACTTC
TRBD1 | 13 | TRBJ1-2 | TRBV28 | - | CASRFRGSYGYTF | TGTGCCAGCAGGTTCAGGGGGAGCTATGGCTACACCTTC
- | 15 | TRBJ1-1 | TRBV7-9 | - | CASSLGVGFNTEAFF | TGTGCCAGCAGCTTAGGTGTGGGATTTAACACTGAAGCTTTCTTT
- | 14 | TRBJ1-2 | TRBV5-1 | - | CASSLPGAEYGYTF | TGCGCCAGCAGCTTGCCCGGAGCAGAATATGGCTACACCTTC
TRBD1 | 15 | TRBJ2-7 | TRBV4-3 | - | CASSHLGQGLGEQYF | TGCGCCAGCAGCCATCTAGGACAGGGCCTAGGGGAGCAGTACTTC
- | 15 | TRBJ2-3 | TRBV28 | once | CASTLRDSGTDTQYF | TGTGCCAGCACCTTACGGGACTCCGGCACAGATACGCAGTATTTT
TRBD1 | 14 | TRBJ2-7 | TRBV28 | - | CASRTGTEAYEQYF | TGTGCCAGCAGAACCGGGACAGAAGCCTACGAGCAGTACTTC
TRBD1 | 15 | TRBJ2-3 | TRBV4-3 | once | CASSHDRDSTDTQYF | TGCGCCAGCAGCCATGACAGGGACAGCACAGATACGCAGTATTTT
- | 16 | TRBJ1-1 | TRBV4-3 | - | CASSLVRVEGNTEAFF | TGCGCCAGCAGCCTGGTGAGGGTAGAGGGGAACACTGAAGCTTTCTTT
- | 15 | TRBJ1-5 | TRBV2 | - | CASSLSTDSNQPQHF | TGTGCCAGCAGCCTCAGCACAGATAGCAATCAGCCCCAGCATTTT
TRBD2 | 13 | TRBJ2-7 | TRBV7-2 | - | CASSIAGGYEQYF | TGTGCCAGCAGCATAGCGGGGGGATACGAGCAGTACTTC
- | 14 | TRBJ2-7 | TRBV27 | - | CASSLDGSPYEQYF | TGTGCCAGCAGTTTAGACGGGAGCCCCTACGAGCAGTACTTC
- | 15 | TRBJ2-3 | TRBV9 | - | CASSAGTPGGDTQYF | TGTGCCAGCAGCGCCGGGACGCCAGGGGGGGATACGCAGTATTTT
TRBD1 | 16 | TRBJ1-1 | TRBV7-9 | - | CASSFSEGASNTEAFF | TGTGCCAGCAGCTTCTCTGAGGGGGCGTCGAACACTGAAGCTTTCTTT
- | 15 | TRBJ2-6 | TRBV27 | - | CASSIQGSGANVLTF | TGTGCCAGCAGTATACAGGGTTCTGGGGCCAACGTCCTGACTTTC
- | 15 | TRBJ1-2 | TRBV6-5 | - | CASSYSGRVNYGYTF | TGTGCCAGCAGTTACTCGGGTCGGGTTAACTATGGCTACACCTTC
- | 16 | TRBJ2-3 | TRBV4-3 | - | CASSQDRGVGTDTQYF | TGCGCCAGCAGCCAAGATCGCGGCGTTGGGACAGATACGCAGTATTTT
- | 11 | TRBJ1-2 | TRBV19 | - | CASSIGGGYTF | TGTGCCAGTAGTATTGGCGGGGGCTACACCTTC
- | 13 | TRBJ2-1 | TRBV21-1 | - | CAREREAYNEQFF | TGTGCCAGAGAGCGGGAGGCCTACAATGAGCAGTTCTTC
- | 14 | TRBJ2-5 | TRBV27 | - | CASSFMGFQETQYF | TGTGCCAGCAGTTTTATGGGGTTCCAAGAGACCCAGTACTTC
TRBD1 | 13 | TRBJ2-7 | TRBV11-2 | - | CASSFDRGYEQYF | TGTGCCAGCAGCTTTGACAGGGGCTACGAGCAGTACTTC
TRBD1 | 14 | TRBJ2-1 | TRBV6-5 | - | CASSWTGNDNEQFF | TGTGCCAGCAGTTGGACAGGGAACGACAATGAGCAGTTCTTC
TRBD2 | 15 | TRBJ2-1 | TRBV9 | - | CASSPGLAGSDEQFF | TGTGCCAGCAGCCCAGGACTAGCGGGGAGCGATGAGCAGTTCTTC
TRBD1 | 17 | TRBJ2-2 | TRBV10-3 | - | CAIRDMDRVDGTGELFF | TGTGCCATCAGAGACATGGACAGGGTGGATGGCACCGGGGAGCTGTTTTTT
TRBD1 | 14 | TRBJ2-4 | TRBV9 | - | CASSPGTGDTIQYF | TGTGCCAGCAGCCCCGGGACAGGGGATACCATTCAGTACTTC
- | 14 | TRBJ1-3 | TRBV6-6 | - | CASSYSTAGNTIYF | TGTGCCAGCAGTTACTCGACAGCCGGAAACACCATATATTTT
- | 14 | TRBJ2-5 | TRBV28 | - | CASSLQSNQETQYF | TGTGCCAGCAGCTTACAGAGTAACCAAGAGACCCAGTACTTC
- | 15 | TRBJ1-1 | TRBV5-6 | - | CASSSDTEENTEAFF | TGTGCCAGCAGCTCCGATACCGAAGAGAACACTGAAGCTTTCTTT
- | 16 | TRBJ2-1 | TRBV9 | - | CASSVVAGDLRNEQFF | TGTGCCAGCAGCGTAGTGGCAGGTGACCTGAGGAATGAGCAGTTCTTC
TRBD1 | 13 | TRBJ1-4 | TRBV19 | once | CASTPGGSEKLFF | TGTGCCAGTACCCCAGGGGGCAGTGAAAAACTGTTTTTT
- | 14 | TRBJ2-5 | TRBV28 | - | CASRPRGPVETQYF | TGTGCCAGCAGACCCCGGGGGCCGGTGGAGACCCAGTACTTC
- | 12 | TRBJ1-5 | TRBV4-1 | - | CASTQWVEPQHF | TGCGCCAGCACCCAATGGGTGGAGCCCCAGCATTTT
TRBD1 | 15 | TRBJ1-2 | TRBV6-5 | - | CASRDRDRANYGYTF | TGTGCCAGCAGAGACAGGGATCGGGCTAACTATGGCTACACCTTC
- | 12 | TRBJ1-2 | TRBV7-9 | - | CASSLAENGYTF | TGTGCCAGCAGCTTGGCTGAGAATGGCTACACCTTC
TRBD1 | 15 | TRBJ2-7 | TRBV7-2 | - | CASSVGQGAVYEQYF | TGTGCCAGCAGCGTCGGACAGGGGGCCGTCTACGAGCAGTACTTC